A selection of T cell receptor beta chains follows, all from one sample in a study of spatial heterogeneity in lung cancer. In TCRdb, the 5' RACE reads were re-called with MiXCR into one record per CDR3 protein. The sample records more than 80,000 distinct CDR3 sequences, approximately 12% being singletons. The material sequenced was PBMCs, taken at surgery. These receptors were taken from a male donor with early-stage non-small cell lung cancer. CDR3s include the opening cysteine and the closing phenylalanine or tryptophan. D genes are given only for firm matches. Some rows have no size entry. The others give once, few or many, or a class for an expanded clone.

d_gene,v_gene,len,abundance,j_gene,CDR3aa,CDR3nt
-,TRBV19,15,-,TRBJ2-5,CASSASGSIQETQYF,TGTGCCAGTAGTGCCTCCGGGTCGATTCAAGAGACCCAGTACTTC
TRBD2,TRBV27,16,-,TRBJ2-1,CASSLASGGLYNEQFF,TGTGCCAGCAGCCTAGCAAGCGGGGGGCTCTACAATGAGCAGTTCTTC
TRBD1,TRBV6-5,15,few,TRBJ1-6,CASSPDRVYNSPLHF,TGTGCCAGCAGCCCGGACAGGGTGTACAATTCACCCCTCCACTTT
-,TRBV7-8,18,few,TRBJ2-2,CASSLFLRGSSNTGELFF,TGTGCCAGCAGCTTGTTTTTGAGGGGATCCTCGAACACCGGGGAGCTGTTTTTT
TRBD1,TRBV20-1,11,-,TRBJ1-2,CSARTGRGYTF,TGCAGTGCTAGGACAGGGCGCGGCTACACCTTC
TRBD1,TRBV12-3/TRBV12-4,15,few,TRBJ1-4,CASSSTGGQNEKLFF,TGTGCCAGCAGTTCCACCGGGGGACAGAATGAAAAACTGTTTTTT
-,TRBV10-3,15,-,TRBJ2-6,CAISERNSGANVLTF,TGTGCCATCAGTGAGCGGAACTCTGGGGCCAACGTCCTGACTTTC
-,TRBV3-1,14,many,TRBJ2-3,CASSQTGKGDTQYF,TGTGCCAGCAGCCAGACCGGAAAAGGGGATACGCAGTATTTT
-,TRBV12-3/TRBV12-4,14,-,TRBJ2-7,CASSSGQLSYEQYF,TGTGCCAGCAGTTCAGGACAGCTTTCCTACGAGCAGTACTTC
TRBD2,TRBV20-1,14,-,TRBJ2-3,CSADSSGGTDTQYF,TGCAGTGCCGATTCTAGCGGGGGCACAGATACGCAGTATTTT
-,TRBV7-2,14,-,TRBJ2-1,CASSPDKSYNEQFF,TGTGCCAGCAGCCCGGACAAGTCCTACAATGAGCAGTTCTTC
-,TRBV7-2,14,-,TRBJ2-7,CASSITPEGYEQYF,TGTGCCAGCAGTATTACTCCCGAGGGGTACGAGCAGTACTTC
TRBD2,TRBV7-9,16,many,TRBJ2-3,CASSQLLAGGSDTQYF,TGTGCCAGCAGCCAACTTCTAGCGGGAGGGTCAGATACGCAGTATTTT
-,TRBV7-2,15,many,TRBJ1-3,CASSPLQIAGNTIYF,TGTGCCAGCAGCCCCCTGCAGATAGCTGGAAACACCATATATTTT
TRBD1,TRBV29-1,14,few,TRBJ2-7,CSVGTGGASYEQYF,TGCAGCGTAGGGACAGGGGGAGCGTCCTACGAGCAGTACTTC
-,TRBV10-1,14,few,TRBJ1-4,CASSEGTSGEKLFF,TGCGCCAGCAGTGAGGGGACCTCGGGTGAAAAACTGTTTTTT
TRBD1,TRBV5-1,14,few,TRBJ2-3,CASSLEGAPDTQYF,TGCGCCAGCAGCTTGGAGGGGGCCCCAGATACGCAGTATTTT
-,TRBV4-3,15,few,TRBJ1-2,CASSPFPTANYGYTF,TGCGCCAGCAGTCCCTTCCCGACGGCTAACTATGGCTACACCTTC
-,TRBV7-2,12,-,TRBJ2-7,CASGPTVYEQYF,TGTGCCAGCGGACCGACAGTTTACGAGCAGTACTTC
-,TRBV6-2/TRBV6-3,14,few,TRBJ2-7,CASSSPRTPHEQYF,TGTGCCAGCAGTTCCCCGCGGACACCCCACGAGCAGTACTTC
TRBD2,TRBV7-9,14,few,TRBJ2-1,CASSPRLASNEQFF,TGTGCCAGCAGCCCCCGACTAGCCTCCAATGAGCAGTTCTTC
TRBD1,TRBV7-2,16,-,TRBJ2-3,CASSVSGTGVTDTQYF,TGTGCCAGCAGCGTCTCCGGGACAGGGGTCACAGATACGCAGTATTTT
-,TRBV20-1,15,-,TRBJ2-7,CSARDRPASSYEQYF,TGCAGTGCTAGAGATCGTCCTGCCAGCTCCTACGAGCAGTACTTC